One TCR beta chain is described in this entry. Sample-barcoded 5' priming and a J-beta primer mix drove a second PCR of roughly 7 to 11 cycles. TCRdb independently ran MiXCR on the 5' RACE reads; one entry per CDR3 protein. Among about 800,000 distinct CDR3 sequences listed, around 25% were seen once. The sample belongs to a study of blood T cells in healthy people across ages. Trimming shortened V by 2 bases and J by 2 bases, and 10 bases separated the two germline ends. The CDR3 totals 15 residues. Germline values: CDR1 MNHEY, CDR2 SMNVEV (reference sequence). The sample was also reused in another study, on T cells of mothers and their children. That publication notes: Material was donated by three healthy Caucasian mothers and their six children. RNA was extracted, and all of it went into cDNA synthesis at roughly 1.4 ug per 15 ul. Versus unrelated pairs, overlap was slightly higher in related mother-child pairs, without reaching significance.

The gene calls are TRBV27 and TRBJ2-4, with D unclear. The sequenced material came from blood. The TCR was taken from a boy between 10 and 17 years old in good health. CDR3 nucleotide sequence: TGTGCCAGCAGTTTAGGGCCGGTTACCAAAAACATTCAGTACTTC. It codes for CASSLGPVTKNIQYF.